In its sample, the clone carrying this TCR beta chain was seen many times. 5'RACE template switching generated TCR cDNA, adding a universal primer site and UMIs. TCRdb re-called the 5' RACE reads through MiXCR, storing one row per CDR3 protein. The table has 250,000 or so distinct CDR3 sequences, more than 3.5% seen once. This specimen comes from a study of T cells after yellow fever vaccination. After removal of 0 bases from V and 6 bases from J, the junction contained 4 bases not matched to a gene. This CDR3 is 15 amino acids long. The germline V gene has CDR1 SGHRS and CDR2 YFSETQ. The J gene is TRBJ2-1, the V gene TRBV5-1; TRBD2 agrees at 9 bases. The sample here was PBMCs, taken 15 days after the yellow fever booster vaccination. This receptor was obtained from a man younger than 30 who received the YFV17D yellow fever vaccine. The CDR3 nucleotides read TGCGCCAGCAGCTTGGCTGGCGGGGGGGTCAATGAGCAGTTCTTC. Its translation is CASSLAGGGVNEQFF.